The sequence of this TCR beta chain was determined in a study of T cells expressing NK-cell markers. Study details: Researchers got TCR beta repertoires out of sorted CD3+CD56+NKG2C+, CD3+CD56+NKG2C- and CD3+CD56-NKG2C+ T cells. Findings of the study overall: These clonotypes additionally ranked first within the CD3+CD56-NKG2C+ fraction of a few donors. Of the CD8+ T cell pool in several donors, roughly 1.0-8% was accounted for by dominant NKG2C+ clonotypes.

The germline V gene encodes CDR1 SQVTM and CDR2 ANQGSEA. The CDR3 is 14 amino acids. UMI-tagged 5'RACE template switching yielded the TCR beta cDNA. Reanalyzing the 5' RACE reads, TCRdb keeps one entry per CDR3 protein, without DNA. This table lists about 390,000 distinct CDR3 sequences. A word on this clonotype: Its cognate antigen is unknown.

The clonotype comes from a woman between 50 and 59 years old in good health. The chain links TRBV29-1 to TRBJ2-2; TCRdb gives TRBD1 as the D gene, but with no DNA this cannot be confirmed. The sequenced sample consisted of blood T cells: a sorted CD56 or NKG2C T cell subset, CD4+ or CD8+ T cells, or bulk PBMC T cells (not recorded which). CDR3 amino acids: CSAAADRNTGELFF.